Here is one T cell receptor beta chain with its context. Its antigen is as yet unknown. The PCR made use of 60 Vbeta and 13 Jbeta primers. Assay used: immunoSEQ multiplex PCR; TCRdb lists only in-frame clones, some missing. This sample carries tens of thousands of clones, about 77% of them seen once, and the ten largest clones take 4.4%. Nominal health characterized the donors when sampled, though unrecorded immune exposures were likely. The entry originates in a study of cytomegalovirus exposure and HLA in healthy donors. Study-level results: It was reported that TCR beta sequences correctly inferred the HLA-A and HLA-B alleles for most subjects.

The junction had 5 bases not matched to a gene; V was cut back by 3 bases and J by 3 bases. The germline gives CDR1 KGHSH, CDR2 LQKENI. The CDR3 sequence is 15 residues long. The chain has TRBV18 and TRBJ1-5; TRBD1 matches at 7 bases. Sequenced input: PBMCs. The sequence came from a male donor in good health and CMV-seropositive. The CDR3 here is CASSPTTGVNQPQHF. CDR3 nucleotides: TGTGCCAGCTCACCTACTACAGGGGTCAATCAGCCCCAGCATTTT.